This T cell receptor beta chain was identified during a study of CD8+ T cells in alopecia areata. General study points: Administration of tofacitinib significantly diminished scalp clonality and expanded CD8+ clones within the top 100.

This clone showed up just a few times. Its antigen is unknown. cDNA serving as the sequencing template came from extracted, reverse transcribed RNA. Method: immunoSEQ multiplex PCR; TCRdb's copy keeps in-frame clones and lacks some. The profile shows 95,000 to 100,000 clones, about 61% of them singletons. As for treatment: oral pan-JAK inhibitor, 5-10 mg twice daily. Those with alopecia areata gave lesional scalp punch biopsies and peripheral blood. This sequence originates from a human donor with alopecia areata. This sample comprised CD8+ T cells sorted from blood, obtained at roughly week 58, from a patient treated with tofacitinib.

CDR3 nucleotide sequence: TGTGCCAGCAGCTTATACGACAGCTACGAGCAGTACTTC. Translation gives CASSLYDSYEQYF. The J gene is TRBJ2-7, the V gene TRBV11-1, with D tentatively TRBD1 (5 bases). Germline V lookup: CDR1 SGHAT, CDR2 FQDESV (reference sequence). This CDR3 comprises 13 residues. V lost 2 bases to trimming and J lost 3 bases, with 8 bases between them.